The 5 T cell receptor beta chains below all came from one sample that was sequenced in a study of T-cell memory formation after mild COVID-19. TCRdb reprocessed the 5' RACE reads with MiXCR, giving one entry per CDR3 protein. The data contain a few hundred thousand distinct CDR3 sequences, more than 15% of them singletons. Sequenced material: PBMCs or a T cell subset sorted from them (not recorded which). Source of these receptors: a man between 18 and 35 years old who had mild COVID-19 (a few samples of this study predate the infection). Cell type and time point are not known.

The J gene is TRBJ1-4, the V gene TRBV12-3 or TRBV12-4; 8 bases line up with TRBD1. This CDR3 comprises 15 residues. With 5 bases clipped from V and 8 bases from J, the junction kept 10 bases outside the gene matches. The CDR3 sequence: CASSPNSGDREKLFF. CDR3 coding DNA: TGTGCCAGCAGTCCAAACTCAGGGGACAGGGAAAAACTGTTTTTT.

Here the CDR3 DNA reads TGTGCCAGCAGTTTTGCTCGCTGGGAGCAGTTCTTC. It is translated as CASSFARWEQFF. The chain joins TRBV12-3 or TRBV12-4 to TRBJ2-1; D gene ambiguous. The V end was cut by 3 bases, the J end by 10 bases, with 10 bases between. The CDR3 contains 12 residues.

The J gene is TRBJ2-7, the V gene TRBV5-1; D is perhaps TRBD2 (5 bases). Germline CDR1 and CDR2: SGHRS and YFSETQ. V was cut by 4 bases and J by 3 bases, with 14 bases left in between. This CDR3 is 14 amino acids long. CDR3 in DNA: TGCGCCAGCAGCCCGGGGAGCCCCCACTACGAGCAGTACTTC. This sequence encodes CASSPGSPHYEQYF.

This clonotype was seen a handful of times. This chain uses TRBV21-1 with TRBJ2-3. TRBV21-1 is a recognized pseudogene. This CDR3 is 17 amino acids long. CDR3 region: CASSKALGIPSTDTQYF. CDR3 bases: TGTGCCAGCAGCAAAGCGCTGGGGATCCCTAGCACAGATACGCAGTATTTT.

This chain connects TRBV7-9 to TRBJ2-3, with D possibly TRBD2 on 6 matching bases. CDR3 size: 16 residues. Trimming removed 6 bases at V and 1 base at J, with 17 bases between. CDR1 SEHNR and CDR2 FQNEAQ come from the germline V gene (reference sequence). Written as DNA, the CDR3 is TGTGCCAGCAGTTCCCGACTAACGGGGGGCACAGATACGCAGTATTTT. Translation gives CASSSRLTGGTDTQYF.